This entry lists 6 T cell receptor beta chains sequenced from one sample in a study of molecular identifiers for immune sequencing clone quantification. TCRdb processed the PCR reads anew with MiXCR; each CDR3 protein has one entry. The sample lists about 100,000 distinct CDR3 sequences, roughly 38% occurring once. Sequences were obtained from naive CD8+ T cells from blood, with Jurkat cell RNA spiked in. Subset denoted: FACS-sorted CD8+CD4-CCR7+CD45RA+ naive T cells. These TCRs come from a human donor in good health. Some libraries in this study had Jurkat cell RNA spiked in.

This clonotype showed up many times. The chain has TRBV12-3 or TRBV12-4 and TRBJ2-3; 7 bases fit TRBD1. This CDR3 comprises 13 residues. With V trimmed by 8 bases and J by 2 bases, 4 bases remained unmatched. DNA of the CDR3: TGTGCCAGCTCCGGGACAGTCACAGATACGCAGTATTTT. This codes for CASSGTVTDTQYF.

Points on this clonotype: Given a much more abundant clone one base away, this may be a read error. The V and J genes are TRBV5-1 and TRBJ2-5; unclear D gene. The CDR3 totals 12 residues. The germline V gene has CDR1 SGHRS and CDR2 YFSETQ. The V end was cut by 5 bases, the J end by 9 bases, with 14 bases between. This CDR3 is CASSTDWSSQYF. DNA for the CDR3: TGCGCCAGCAGTACCGACTGGAGCTCCCAGTACTTC.

This clonotype was observed a handful of times. The J gene is TRBJ2-1, the V gene TRBV3-1; weak D call: TRBD2 (6 bases). This CDR3 is 19 amino acids long. Per the germline V gene, CDR1 is LGHDT and CDR2 is YNNKEL (reference sequence). V was cut by 0 bases and J by 2 bases, with 20 bases left in between. In DNA, the CDR3 is TGTGCCAGCAGCCAAGAGGGGTCGGGCGGGAAACCCCCCTACAATGAGCAGTTCTTC. Translating it yields CASSQEGSGGKPPYNEQFF.

The chain recombines TRBV27 with TRBJ1-4; D is perhaps TRBD1 (5 bases). This CDR3 spans 16 amino acids. Trimming stripped 5 bases from V and 0 bases from J, with 13 bases between. CDR1 MNHEY and CDR2 SMNVEV come from the germline V gene (reference sequence). CDR3: CASSLQGSATNEKLFF. DNA for the CDR3: TGTGCCAGCAGTCTGCAGGGTTCGGCAACTAATGAAAAACTGTTTTTT.

This sequence joins TRBV3-1 and TRBJ2-1, with 16 bases aligning to TRBD2. Trimming removed 2 bases from V and 4 bases from J; junction bases left unmatched: 8. Germline V gives CDR1 LGHDT, CDR2 YNNKEL (reference sequence). This CDR3 spans 19 amino acids. The CDR3 region has the DNA TGTGCCAGCAGCCAATCGGGACTAGCGGGAGGGCTTTTTTACAATGAGCAGTTCTTC. This translates into CASSQSGLAGGLFYNEQFF.

The chain carries TRBV5-1 and TRBJ2-7; tentative D call: TRBD2 (5 bases). The CDR3 runs 15 residues. Per the germline V gene, CDR1 is SGHRS and CDR2 is YFSETQ. Trimming took 0 bases from V and 3 from J, leaving 13 bases between them. The CDR3: CASSLEASGYYEQYF. The CDR3 nucleotides are TGCGCCAGCAGCTTGGAAGCTTCGGGATACTACGAGCAGTACTTC.